A selection of T cell receptor beta chains follows, all from one sample in a study of PD-L1 blockade in urothelial cancer. Data came from immunoSEQ multiplex PCR; TCRdb stores just in-frame clones and leaves some out. The data contain roughly 120,000 clones, 85% to 95% of them singletons. The source was PBMCs, collected around atezolizumab (anti-PD-L1) treatment. These receptors were collected from a man aged 55 to 70 with urothelial cancer. Each CDR3 is given with its conserved first and last residue. Fields, in order: CDR3 DNA, CDR3 protein, clone size, D gene, J gene, CDR3 length, V gene. A D gene is named only where the DNA matches it firmly. The size field is filled for only some rows; it gives once, few, many or a size class.

DNA: TGTGCCAGCCGAGCGGAGCCAAGCTCCTACAATGAGCAGTTCTTC
CDR3: CASRAEPSSYNEQFF
size: .
D: .
J: TRBJ2-1
length: 15
V: TRBV25-1

DNA: TGTGCCAGCAGTACAGACGGACAGTACTCCTACGAGCAGTACTTC
CDR3: CASSTDGQYSYEQYF
size: .
D: .
J: TRBJ2-7
length: 15
V: TRBV27

DNA: TGTGCCAGCAGTCGAGGGGGGGGGAACTACGAGCAGTACTTC
CDR3: CASSRGGGNYEQYF
size: .
D: .
J: TRBJ2-7
length: 14
V: TRBV4-2

DNA: TGTGCCAGCAGCTCTAACGTAACCGGGGTGGCCCCCGCCGGCTACACCTTC
CDR3: CASSSNVTGVAPAGYTF
size: .
D: .
J: TRBJ1-2
length: 17
V: TRBV5-5

DNA: TGCGCCAGCAGACTAGATACTAGCACAGATACGCAGTATTTT
CDR3: CASRLDTSTDTQYF
size: once
D: .
J: TRBJ2-3
length: 14
V: TRBV5-1

DNA: TGCGCCAGCAGTCAGCCAAGGGACAGGGGGAAAGGCGAGCAGTACTTC
CDR3: CASSQPRDRGKGEQYF
size: .
D: TRBD1
J: TRBJ2-7
length: 16
V: TRBV23-1

DNA: TGTGCCAGCAGTTCCTCCTTAGCCTTACAGTACTTC
CDR3: CASSSSLALQYF
size: .
D: .
J: TRBJ2-7
length: 12
V: TRBV6-5

DNA: TGCAGCGTTGAGTGGACAGGGGGCGGGTTAAATGAAAAACTGTTTTTT
CDR3: CSVEWTGGGLNEKLFF
size: .
D: TRBD1
J: TRBJ1-4
length: 16
V: TRBV29-1

DNA: TGTGCCAGCAGCGTTAGCGGGAGTTGGTACAATGAGCAGTTCTTC
CDR3: CASSVSGSWYNEQFF
size: .
D: TRBD2
J: TRBJ2-1
length: 15
V: TRBV9

DNA: TGTGCCAGCAGTCTTGGCGGCTATGGCTACACCTTC
CDR3: CASSLGGYGYTF
size: .
D: .
J: TRBJ1-2
length: 12
V: TRBV25-1

DNA: TGCGCCAGCAGTGAGCAGGGGAAACTGTTTTTT
CDR3: CASSEQGKLFF
size: .
D: .
J: TRBJ1-4
length: 11
V: TRBV10-2

DNA: TGCGCCAACGGTCAGGGGCCTGCCTACGAGCAGTACTTC
CDR3: CANGQGPAYEQYF
size: .
D: .
J: TRBJ2-7
length: 13
V: TRBV10-1

DNA: TGTGCCAGCAGCGGCACCACTGGCGGGGCAGATACGCAGTATTTT
CDR3: CASSGTTGGADTQYF
size: .
D: .
J: TRBJ2-3
length: 15
V: TRBV5-4

DNA: TGTGCCAGCAGCTTAAGCGTACAAGAGACCCAGTACTTC
CDR3: CASSLSVQETQYF
size: .
D: .
J: TRBJ2-5
length: 13
V: TRBV7-3

DNA: TGCGCCAGCAGCTTGGGGCTGGACCCCAGCGGGTCTGGGGCCAACGTCCTGACTTTC
CDR3: CASSLGLDPSGSGANVLTF
size: .
D: .
J: TRBJ2-6
length: 19
V: TRBV5-1

DNA: TGTGCCAGCAGCCAAGATCAAAGGCTAGCGGTCACAGATACGCAGTATTTT
CDR3: CASSQDQRLAVTDTQYF
size: .
D: TRBD2
J: TRBJ2-3
length: 17
V: TRBV4-2

DNA: TGTGCTAGTGGTTTGGGGACCGGGGGTTACAATGAGCAGTTCTTC
CDR3: CASGLGTGGYNEQFF
size: .
D: .
J: TRBJ2-1
length: 15
V: TRBV12-5

DNA: TGTGCCTGGCGTACGCAGGGGCTCTCCTACGAGCAGTACTTC
CDR3: CAWRTQGLSYEQYF
size: .
D: .
J: TRBJ2-7
length: 14
V: TRBV30

DNA: TGTGCCAGCAGTGCCCCCGGGGGGGGCGAGCAGTACTTC
CDR3: CASSAPGGGEQYF
size: .
D: TRBD2
J: TRBJ2-7
length: 13
V: TRBV25-1

DNA: TGTGCCAGCAGTTCTACCGGGGGGATTGGCTACACCTTC
CDR3: CASSSTGGIGYTF
size: once
D: .
J: TRBJ1-2
length: 13
V: TRBV28

DNA: TGTGCCAGCAGCTTAGTGGGGGCAGGGGGAGCGGGCCAAGAGACCCAGTACTTC
CDR3: CASSLVGAGGAGQETQYF
size: .
D: .
J: TRBJ2-5
length: 18
V: TRBV7-2

DNA: TGTGCCAGCAGCGTACGGTTTAACACCGGGGAGCTGTTTTTT
CDR3: CASSVRFNTGELFF
size: few
D: .
J: TRBJ2-2
length: 14
V: TRBV9

DNA: TGTGCCATCAGTGATAGTACAGGGGGAGAAAAACTGTTTTTT
CDR3: CAISDSTGGEKLFF
size: .
D: TRBD1
J: TRBJ1-4
length: 14
V: TRBV10-3

DNA: TGTGCCAGCAGTTTCGGAGGGAATCAGGGCTACACCTTC
CDR3: CASSFGGNQGYTF
size: .
D: .
J: TRBJ1-2
length: 13
V: TRBV28

DNA: TGTGCCAGCAGTGAAACGGGACAGAAAGATACGCAGTATTTT
CDR3: CASSETGQKDTQYF
size: .
D: TRBD1
J: TRBJ2-3
length: 14
V: TRBV6-1

DNA: TGCGCCAGCAGGGACGATGCGGGTGGCGGCACAGATACGCAGTATTTT
CDR3: CASRDDAGGGTDTQYF
size: .
D: .
J: TRBJ2-3
length: 16
V: TRBV5-1

DNA: TGTGCCAGCTCGCGAACGGCAAGACTTAATGAAAAACTGTTTTTT
CDR3: CASSRTARLNEKLFF
size: .
D: .
J: TRBJ1-4
length: 15
V: TRBV4-2